This passage covers 12 T cell receptor beta chains from one sample sequenced in a study of CD8+ T cells in alopecia areata. As the sequencing template, cDNA was produced by extracting RNA and reverse transcribing it. Profiling relied on immunoSEQ multiplex PCR, and the TCRdb table lists in-frame clones only, not all of them. Of 140,000 or so clones listed, more than 55% are singletons. The sequencing input was CD8+ T cells sorted from blood. These receptors came from a human donor in good health.

The chain couples TRBV29-1 to TRBJ2-1; 9 nucleotides line up with TRBD2. CDR3 length: 14 amino acids. Trimming at V came to 5 bases and at J to 3 bases, leaving 5 bases not matched to a gene. The germline gives CDR1 SQVTM, CDR2 ANQGSEA. CDR3 DNA sequence: TGCAGCGTTCGGCTAGCGGGAATCTACAATGAGCAGTTCTTC. Translated: CSVRLAGIYNEQFF.

The J gene is TRBJ2-1, the V gene TRBV29-1; TRBD2 aligns across 11 bases. The trim removed 6 bases at V and 15 bases at J, leaving 13 bases unmatched. Germline CDR1 SQVTM, CDR2 ANQGSEA. The CDR3 is made up of 13 amino acids. The CDR3 DNA reads as TGCAGCGTCCCCAGTGGGCTAGCGGGAGGCCCGTTCTTC. Residues: CSVPSGLAGGPFF.

This rearrangement joins TRBV6-5 to TRBJ2-2; TRBD1 matches at 10 bases. The germline CDR1 and CDR2 sequences are MNHEY and SVGAGI. The CDR3 contains 15 residues. The V gene end was trimmed by 5 bases and the J gene end by 6 bases; junction bases not matched to a gene: 6. CDR3 nucleotides: TGTGCCAGCAGTACCCGGGACAGGGGCGCCGGGGAGCTGTTTTTT. This gives the protein CASSTRDRGAGELFF.

This clone was picked up a small number of times. The chain carries TRBV27 and TRBJ2-6; 8 nucleotides line up with TRBD1. Germline values: CDR1 MNHEY, CDR2 SMNVEV (reference sequence). After removal of 8 bases from V and 0 bases from J, the junction contained 9 bases not matched to a gene. The CDR3 covers 17 residues. CDR3 coding DNA: TGTGCCAGCGCACAGGGGGTGCTTCTCTCTGGGGCCAACGTCCTGACTTTC. It translates to CASAQGVLLSGANVLTF.

This clone has just a few counts. V and J are TRBV19 and TRBJ1-5; D might be TRBD1 (6 bases). Trimming removed 3 bases from V and 3 bases from J, with 12 bases in between. Germline values: CDR1 LNHDA, CDR2 SQIVND (reference sequence). The CDR3 has 15 residues. CDR3 bases: TGTGCCAGTAGTATGACAGGTGCCCCCAATCAGCCCCAGCATTTT. Translated, it gives CASSMTGAPNQPQHF.

The chain uses TRBV5-6 and TRBJ2-1; perhaps TRBD2 as D (5 bases). V was shortened by 4 bases and J by 7 bases, with 12 bases between the two germline ends. Per germline, CDR1 SGHDT and CDR2 YYEEEE. This CDR3 comprises 13 residues. The CDR3 protein is CASSPTNWNEQFF. The DNA for the CDR3 is TGTGCCAGCAGCCCGACTAACTGGAATGAGCAGTTCTTC.

The rearrangement links TRBV7-2 to TRBJ2-5, with 11 bases lining up with TRBD2. Losses at the gene ends were 3 bases for V and 1 base for J; bases not matched to a gene: 7. This CDR3 region has 17 residues. CDR1 SGHTA and CDR2 FQGNSA come from the germline V gene. In nucleotides, the CDR3 is TGTGCCAGCAGCTTTTGGCCCGGGACTAGCGGCCAAGAGACCCAGTACTTC. Its translation: CASSFWPGTSGQETQYF.

The rearrangement links TRBV18 to TRBJ2-2; 7 bases are a match to TRBD1. CDR1 is KGHSH and CDR2 is LQKENI in the germline V gene. V gave up 3 bases and J gave up 5 bases; unmatched junction bases: 9. This CDR3 contains 16 residues. CDR3 residues: CASSPTGARWTGELFF. Written as DNA, the CDR3 is TGTGCCAGCTCACCCACAGGGGCGCGGTGGACCGGGGAGCTGTTTTTT.

V and J are TRBV29-1 and TRBJ2-3; 9 bases fit TRBD2. The CDR3 contains 15 residues. V lost 4 bases and J lost 4; bases outside the gene matches: 9. In germline, CDR1 is SQVTM, CDR2 ANQGSEA. The CDR3 reads CSVGGTSLSPDTQYF. The CDR3 DNA is TGCAGCGTTGGTGGGACTAGCCTAAGTCCAGATACGCAGTATTTT.

The chain is built from TRBV30 and TRBJ2-5; the match to TRBD1 covers 8 bases. The CDR3 length is 15 residues. Unmatched junction bases numbered 10, after V lost 3 bases and J lost 4 bases. From germline, CDR1 is GTSNPN and CDR2 SVGIG (reference sequence). The CDR3 loop is CAWSPPDRARETQYF. The CDR3 bases are TGTGCCTGGAGCCCCCCGGACAGGGCACGAGAGACCCAGTACTTC.

This clone was counted a few times. The chain has TRBV5-1 and TRBJ1-2, with D possibly TRBD1 on 6 matching bases. With 4 bases removed from V and 6 bases from J, the gap between germline ends came to 16 bases. The germline gives CDR1 SGHRS, CDR2 YFSETQ. The CDR3 covers 14 residues. This CDR3 is CASSPTDRFDGYTF. The CDR3 nucleotides read TGCGCCAGCAGCCCGACGGACAGATTTGATGGCTACACCTTC.

This clone showed up just a few times. V gene TRBV29-1 combines with J gene TRBJ2-2; 14 bases agree with TRBD2. Germline values: CDR1 SQVTM, CDR2 ANQGSEA. The CDR3 loop spans 18 amino acids. The V segment lost 2 bases and the J segment 1 base; nucleotides outside the gene matches: 6. Here the CDR3 reads CSVEKRGLAGGNTGELFF. The CDR3 bases are TGCAGCGTTGAAAAAAGAGGACTAGCGGGAGGGAACACCGGGGAGCTGTTTTTT.